This T cell receptor beta chain was sequenced in a study of blood T cells in healthy people across ages. Study-wide results and caveats: With unsorted PBMCs, a conclusive comparison of naive versus antigen-experienced cells was not possible.

Alongside a J-beta primer mix, a sample-barcoded 5' primer served in a second PCR lasting roughly 7 to 12 cycles. TCRdb called the 5' RACE reads again in MiXCR, with one record for every CDR3 protein. The sample contains nearly 1 million distinct CDR3 sequences, roughly 51% of which appear only once. The authors drew roughly 9.8 milliliters of peripheral blood from each donor. With regard to this clonotype: As yet, its antigen is unknown.

The material sequenced was blood. This sequence was found in an older woman in good health.

CDR3 sequence (DNA): TGCGCCAGCAGCGGACAGGGGGCGCAGTACTTC. Its translation is CASSGQGAQYF. The J gene is TRBJ2-5, the V gene TRBV5-1; 11 bases align to TRBD1. V gave up 4 bases and J gave up 11 bases; unmatched junction bases: 1. The CDR3 runs to 11 residues. Germline V lookup: CDR1 SGHRS, CDR2 YFSETQ. Drawing the rest from reference TRBV5-1 and TRBJ2-5, the complete variable domain is KAGVTQTPRYLIKTRGQQVTLSCSPISGHRSVSWYQQTPGQGLQFLFEYFSETQRNKGNFPGRFSGRQFSNSRSEMNVSTLELGDSALYLCASSGQGAQYFGPGTRLLVL.